This is a list of T cell receptor beta chains from one sample in a study of T cell repertoires in cytomegalovirus infection. TCRdb reprocessed the reads via MiXCR and lists one record per CDR3 protein. The sample shows approximately 160,000 distinct CDR3 sequences, 15% to 20% of them seen only once. Sample: CD8+ T cells from PBMCs. The receptors come from a human donor in good health (CMV status not recorded). Some clones in this sample may be carry-over from other donors' samples. The CDR3 runs from the conserved cysteine through the conserved F or W. Fields, in order: J gene, clone size, V gene, D gene, CDR3 protein, CDR3 DNA. D genes are given only for firm matches. Not every row has a clone size; where given, it reads once, few, many or a size class.

J gene: TRBJ2-7; clone size: few; V gene: TRBV7-9; D gene: TRBD1; CDR3 protein: CASGGTGASYEQYF; CDR3 DNA: TGTGCCAGCGGGGGGACAGGGGCCTCCTACGAGCAGTACTTC
J gene: TRBJ1-2; clone size: many; V gene: TRBV7-2; D gene: -; CDR3 protein: CASSSGVYGYTF; CDR3 DNA: TGTGCCAGCAGCTCAGGGGTCTATGGCTACACCTTC
J gene: TRBJ2-5; clone size: few; V gene: TRBV7-9; D gene: -; CDR3 protein: CASSLQGSQETQYF; CDR3 DNA: TGTGCCAGCAGCCTTCAGGGGAGCCAAGAGACCCAGTACTTC
J gene: TRBJ1-1; clone size: few; V gene: TRBV20-1; D gene: TRBD1; CDR3 protein: CSASTPGQRNTEAFF; CDR3 DNA: TGCAGTGCTTCTACCCCGGGACAGCGGAACACTGAAGCTTTCTTT
J gene: TRBJ1-1; clone size: few; V gene: TRBV28; D gene: TRBD1; CDR3 protein: CASSFRGRGTNTEAFF; CDR3 DNA: TGTGCCAGCAGTTTTCGGGGCAGGGGGACCAACACTGAAGCTTTCTTT
J gene: TRBJ2-1; clone size: -; V gene: TRBV7-2; D gene: -; CDR3 protein: CASSLAGRNNEQFF; CDR3 DNA: TGTGCCAGCAGCTTAGCTGGTAGAAACAATGAGCAGTTCTTC
J gene: TRBJ2-7; clone size: few; V gene: TRBV19; D gene: -; CDR3 protein: CASSPFSSYEQYF; CDR3 DNA: TGTGCCAGTAGTCCCTTTTCGTCCTACGAGCAGTACTTC
J gene: TRBJ1-5; clone size: -; V gene: TRBV6-5; D gene: TRBD1; CDR3 protein: CASKLQGAEQPQHF; CDR3 DNA: TGTGCCAGCAAGTTACAGGGGGCAGAGCAGCCCCAGCATTTT
J gene: TRBJ2-5; clone size: few; V gene: TRBV7-9; D gene: -; CDR3 protein: CASSPQGINQETQYF; CDR3 DNA: TGTGCCAGCAGCCCACAGGGTATCAACCAAGAGACCCAGTACTTC
J gene: TRBJ1-2; clone size: -; V gene: TRBV7-9; D gene: -; CDR3 protein: CASSSTEVVAYGYTF; CDR3 DNA: TGTGCCAGCAGCTCAACGGAAGTGGTGGCCTATGGCTACACCTTC
J gene: TRBJ1-2; clone size: -; V gene: TRBV5-1; D gene: TRBD1; CDR3 protein: CASSLLTTGTGDGYTF; CDR3 DNA: TGCGCCAGCAGCTTGCTAACCACCGGGACAGGGGATGGCTACACCTTC
J gene: TRBJ2-7; clone size: -; V gene: TRBV20-1; D gene: -; CDR3 protein: CSAATGGNSEQYF; CDR3 DNA: TGCAGTGCCGCGACAGGAGGTAACTCCGAGCAGTACTTC
J gene: TRBJ1-1; clone size: few; V gene: TRBV7-3; D gene: -; CDR3 protein: CASSFAGFGNTEAFF; CDR3 DNA: TGTGCCAGCAGCTTCGCGGGGTTTGGGAACACTGAAGCTTTCTTT
J gene: TRBJ2-3; clone size: -; V gene: TRBV7-2; D gene: -; CDR3 protein: CASRRGSTDTQYF; CDR3 DNA: TGTGCCAGCAGAAGAGGTTCCACAGATACGCAGTATTTT
J gene: TRBJ1-2; clone size: -; V gene: TRBV4-3; D gene: -; CDR3 protein: CASSPKISQGHGYTF; CDR3 DNA: TGCGCCAGCAGCCCCAAGATATCGCAGGGCCATGGCTACACCTTC
J gene: TRBJ1-2; clone size: few; V gene: TRBV6-5; D gene: -; CDR3 protein: CASSSGPGPKYGYTF; CDR3 DNA: TGTGCCAGCAGTTCTGGACCGGGGCCGAAATATGGCTACACCTTC
J gene: TRBJ1-2; clone size: -; V gene: TRBV7-2; D gene: -; CDR3 protein: CASSPEWGREPYGYTF; CDR3 DNA: TGTGCCAGCAGCCCGGAATGGGGCAGGGAACCTTATGGCTACACCTTC
J gene: TRBJ2-5; clone size: few; V gene: TRBV6-2/TRBV6-3; D gene: -; CDR3 protein: CASTRDRETQYF; CDR3 DNA: TGTGCCAGCACTCGGGACCGGGAGACCCAGTACTTC